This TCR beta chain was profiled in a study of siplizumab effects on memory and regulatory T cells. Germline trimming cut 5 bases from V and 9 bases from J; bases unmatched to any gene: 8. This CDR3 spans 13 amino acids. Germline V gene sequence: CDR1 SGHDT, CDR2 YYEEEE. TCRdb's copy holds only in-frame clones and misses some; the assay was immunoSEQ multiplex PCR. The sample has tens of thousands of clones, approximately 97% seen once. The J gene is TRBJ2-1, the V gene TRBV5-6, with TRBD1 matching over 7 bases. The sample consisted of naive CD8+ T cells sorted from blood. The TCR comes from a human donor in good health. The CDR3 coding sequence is TGTGCCAGCAGTGATGGGACAGACACTGAGCAGTTCTTC. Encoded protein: CASSDGTDTEQFF.